What follows are 30 T cell receptor beta chains derived from one specimen sequenced in a study of beta chain features in type 1 diabetes. Reverse transcription of all isolated RNA meant that expressed TCRB transcripts were sequenced. Generated by immunoSEQ multiplex PCR, the TCRdb table keeps only in-frame clones and is missing some. The sample contains 300,000 to 350,000 clones, less than 9.5% of which appear only once. The sample taken for sequencing was central memory CD4+ T cells from blood. These receptors all come from a woman between 18 and 29 years old in good health.

This clone was counted between two and nine times. The chain has TRBV4-3 and TRBJ2-7; 8 bases agree with TRBD2. V was clipped by 1 base and J by 1 base; unmatched bases: 6. This CDR3 is 16 amino acids long. CDR1 is LGHNA and CDR2 is YSLEER in the germline V gene. This CDR3 reads CASSQVLVAGSYEQYF. CDR3 bases: TGCGCCAGCAGCCAAGTGTTGGTAGCGGGGTCCTACGAGCAGTACTTC.

A few counts support this clone. V is TRBV28 and J is TRBJ2-1; D perhaps matches TRBD2 (6 bases). The V gene's germline CDR1 is MDHEN and CDR2 SYDVKM. V lost 9 bases to trimming and J lost 3 bases, with 12 bases between them. The CDR3 runs 13 residues. CDR3 nucleotides: TGTGCCAGTTCAATAGCGGACTACAATGAGCAGTTCTTC. This gives the protein CASSIADYNEQFF.

The chain employs TRBV6-6 and TRBJ2-5, with 9 bases aligning to TRBD2. The V and J ends lost 5 bases and 1 base, in that order; junction bases with no gene match: 8. CDR1 is MNHNY and CDR2 is SVGAGI in the germline V gene (reference sequence). The CDR3 consists of 16 residues. CDR3 residues: CASSPRTSATQETQYF. The CDR3 nucleotides are TGTGCCAGCAGTCCCCGGACTAGCGCAACCCAAGAGACCCAGTACTTC.

Here the CDR3 DNA reads TGTGCCAGCAGTTCCTACTGGGGCACAGATACGCAGTATTTT. This encodes CASSSYWGTDTQYF. The chain joins TRBV27 to TRBJ2-3; D uncertain. In germline, CDR1 is MNHEY, CDR2 SMNVEV (reference sequence). V dropped 4 bases and J dropped 1 base, with 9 bases sitting between them. The CDR3 loop spans 14 amino acids.

A few counts support this clone. This chain connects TRBV6-1 to TRBJ2-7, with TRBD2 matching 7 bases. The CDR3 runs to 15 residues. J was trimmed by 4 bases and V by 8 bases; bases with no gene match: 14. Germline CDR1 is MNHNS and CDR2 is SASEGT. The CDR3 coding sequence is TGTGCCAGCCGATCGCCTGGCGGGAGTAGGTACGAGCAGTACTTC. Amino acid sequence: CASRSPGGSRYEQYF.

This clone has a count of ten or more. The J gene is TRBJ1-5, the V gene TRBV2, with 8 positions matching TRBD1. This CDR3 spans 14 amino acids. V lost 5 bases, J lost 3 bases, and 3 bases stayed unmatched. Germline V gene lookup returns CDR1 SNHLY and CDR2 FYNNEI. CDR3 region: CASSWTGYNQPQHF. CDR3 DNA sequence: TGTGCCAGCAGTTGGACAGGGTACAATCAGCCCCAGCATTTT.

This clone was found a few times. The chain links TRBV7-2 to TRBJ2-1; possible D gene TRBD1, 6 bases. The V gene's germline CDR1 is SGHTA and CDR2 FQGNSA. V was clipped by 4 bases and J by 0 bases, with 16 bases between them. The CDR3 spans 17 residues. CDR3 sequence: CASSSTGPYASYNEQFF. The CDR3 coding sequence is TGTGCCAGCAGCTCGACAGGACCTTACGCCTCCTACAATGAGCAGTTCTTC.

There are a few counts of this clone. The chain joins TRBV6-5 to TRBJ2-6; no definite D call. In germline, CDR1 is MNHEY, CDR2 SVGAGI. The CDR3 loop spans 15 amino acids. V lost 4 bases and J lost 0, with 7 bases in between. The CDR3 DNA reads TGTGCCAGCAGTTCCCGGAGCTCTGGGGCCAACGTCCTGACTTTC. It specifies CASSSRSSGANVLTF.

CDR3: CASSRTTDTQYF. CDR3 nucleotide sequence: TGTGCCAGCAGTAGGACAACCGATACGCAGTATTTT. The chain uses TRBV28 and TRBJ2-3; possible D gene TRBD1, 5 bases. Germline V lookup: CDR1 MDHEN, CDR2 SYDVKM. Trimming cost V 5 bases and J 6 bases, with 9 bases left between them. The CDR3 is 12 amino acids.

This clone showed up just a few times. The chain recombines TRBV10-3 with TRBJ1-2; no clear D. The CDR3 covers 13 residues. Looked up from germline, CDR1 is ENHRY and CDR2 is SYGVKD. The V end lost 6 bases, the J end lost 5 bases, and 13 bases lay between the germline ends. CDR3 residues: CAISDPPLYGYTF. The CDR3 DNA reads TGTGCCATCAGCGATCCACCCCTATATGGCTACACCTTC.

This clone was recorded many times. DNA of the CDR3: TGTGCCAGCAGCTTGTACAGGGGTGATCAGCCCCAGCATTTT. Its translation is CASSLYRGDQPQHF. This chain connects TRBV5-6 to TRBJ1-5, with 7 bases that match TRBD1. The CDR3 extends over 14 amino acids. Germline CDR1 reads SGHDT; CDR2 reads YYEEEE. J gave up 5 bases and V 1 base, and 3 bases lay outside the gene matches.

V gene TRBV2 combines with J gene TRBJ1-1; D gene uncertain. V was pared by 5 bases and J by 7 bases, with 8 bases between. Germline V CDR1 and CDR2: SNHLY, FYNNEI. The CDR3 contains 11 residues. Written as DNA, the CDR3 is TGTGCCAGCAGTTTTTTCAGTGAAGCTTTCTTT. It yields the protein CASSFFSEAFF.

The rearrangement uses TRBV6-5 and TRBJ1-3; no firm D call. The CDR3 is 15 amino acids. Germline CDR1 is MNHEY and CDR2 is SVGAGI. With 5 bases removed from V and 0 bases from J, the gap between germline ends came to 11 bases. CDR3 amino acids: CASSLGFSSGNTIYF. The CDR3 region has the DNA TGTGCCAGCAGTCTAGGTTTCTCCTCTGGAAACACCATATATTTT.

This clone came up many times. The chain carries TRBV2 and TRBJ1-5; D ambiguous. Trimming shortened V by 4 bases and J by 5 bases, and 12 bases separated the two germline ends. CDR1 SNHLY and CDR2 FYNNEI come from the germline V gene. The CDR3 runs 14 residues. In DNA form, the CDR3 reads TGTGCCAGCAGTGGTGTCCGTCCGGATCAGCCCCAGCATTTT. It translates to CASSGVRPDQPQHF.

The chain employs TRBV19 and TRBJ2-6, with TRBD2 matching 10 bases. The CDR3 sequence is 17 residues long. Germline CDR1 and CDR2: LNHDA and SQIVND (reference sequence). J was trimmed by 0 bases and V by 3 bases; bases with no gene match: 2. DNA of the CDR3: TGTGCCAGTAGTATCAGCGGGAGGGCCTCTGGGGCCAACGTCCTGACTTTC. Its translation: CASSISGRASGANVLTF.

This clone was counted a few times. The genes are TRBV7-2 and TRBJ2-7, with a possible D match to TRBD2 (6 bases). This CDR3 region has 12 residues. Germline lookup yields CDR1 SGHTA and CDR2 FQGNSA. CDR3 bases: TGTGCTTTACGGGACTCCGCCTACGAGCAGTACTTC. Translation gives CALRDSAYEQYF.

This clone was found a few times. The chain couples TRBV5-6 to TRBJ2-7; unclear D gene. This CDR3 contains 13 residues. Trimming left V 6 bases short and J 1 base short, with 11 bases between. The germline V gene has CDR1 SGHDT and CDR2 YYEEEE. The CDR3 reads CASTFPGSYEQYF. The CDR3, as DNA: TGTGCCAGCACCTTCCCCGGGTCCTACGAGCAGTACTTC.

This clone was recorded a few times. V is TRBV5-6 and J is TRBJ2-1; the match to TRBD2 covers 9 bases. The germline CDR1 and CDR2 sequences are SGHDT and YYEEEE. Trimming at V came to 5 bases and at J to 3 bases, leaving 12 bases not matched to a gene. This CDR3 spans 17 amino acids. This chain's CDR3 is CASSPIAGDTFYNEQFF. CDR3 DNA: TGTGCCAGCAGTCCGATAGCGGGAGATACATTCTACAATGAGCAGTTCTTC.

The chain employs TRBV9 and TRBJ2-1, with 8 bases lining up with TRBD2. CDR1 is SGDLS, CDR2 YYNGEE, per germline. J was trimmed by 3 bases and V by 4 bases; bases with no gene match: 9. The CDR3 is 16 residues long. CDR3 DNA sequence: TGTGCCAGCAGCCGGAGGGGGACTAGGGGCTACAATGAGCAGTTCTTC. It translates to CASSRRGTRGYNEQFF.

The V and J genes are TRBV7-2 and TRBJ2-7; TRBD2 agrees at 8 bases. V dropped 5 bases and J dropped 0; count of bases not matched to a gene: 6. The germline V gene has CDR1 SGHTA and CDR2 FQGNSA. The CDR3 covers 15 residues. CDR3 amino acids: CASSGGSGDSYEQYF. As DNA, the CDR3 is TGTGCCAGCAGCGGAGGTAGCGGGGACTCCTACGAGCAGTACTTC.

This clone was counted only a few times. The gene calls are TRBV2 and TRBJ1-4; perhaps TRBD1 as D (5 bases). The germline CDR1 and CDR2 sequences are SNHLY and FYNNEI. The V end was cut by 5 bases, the J end by 14 bases, with 18 bases between. The CDR3 has 13 amino acids. This CDR3 reads CASSQYGAGVLFF. CDR3 sequence (DNA): TGTGCCAGCAGTCAGTATGGGGCGGGGGTCCTGTTTTTT.

This clone has more than one count but fewer than ten. The genes are TRBV27 and TRBJ2-5, with 8 bases identical to TRBD2. Germline V CDR1 and CDR2: MNHEY, SMNVEV (reference sequence). Germline trimming cut 4 bases from V and 5 bases from J; bases unmatched to any gene: 6. The CDR3 contains 14 residues. CDR3 sequence (DNA): TGTGCCAGCAGTTCAAGCGGGAGTCGGGAGACCCAGTACTTC. Its protein is CASSSSGSRETQYF.

This clone was seen more than once but under ten times. The V call is TRBV28, the J call TRBJ2-5, with 12 bases matching TRBD1. This CDR3 has 14 residues. V lost 8 bases to trimming and J lost 4 bases; unmatched junction nucleotides: 5. Germline CDR1 is MDHEN and CDR2 is SYDVKM. The CDR3 coding sequence is TGTGCCAGCGGGAGGGACAGGGGGCGAGAGACCCAGTACTTC. Encoded protein: CASGRDRGRETQYF.

This clone was found many times. V and J are TRBV6-6 and TRBJ2-2; D perhaps matches TRBD2 (5 bases). Per the germline V gene, CDR1 is MNHNY and CDR2 is SVGAGI (reference sequence). V shed 4 bases and J shed 1 base, with 7 bases lying between them. The CDR3 covers 14 residues. The CDR3 loop reads CASSSGRNTGELFF. In DNA, the CDR3 is TGTGCCAGCAGTTCGGGAAGGAACACCGGGGAGCTGTTTTTT.

The genes are TRBV27 and TRBJ1-5; possible D gene TRBD1, 6 bases. Germline V gene data show CDR1 as MNHEY and CDR2 as SMNVEV (reference sequence). V lost 3 bases and J lost 3, with 12 bases in between. This CDR3 comprises 15 residues. CDR3 in amino acids: CASSLGQGYNQPQHF. DNA for the CDR3: TGTGCCAGCAGTTTGGGGCAGGGGTACAATCAGCCCCAGCATTTT.

This clone occurred a few times. The chain employs TRBV5-1 and TRBJ1-5; D gene unclear. The CDR3 is 14 residues long. CDR1 SGHRS and CDR2 YFSETQ come from the germline V gene. V was cut by 0 bases and J by 1 base, with 5 bases left in between. The chain's CDR3 is CASSLGLSNQPQHF. The DNA for the CDR3 is TGCGCCAGCAGCTTGGGGTTAAGCAATCAGCCCCAGCATTTT.

This clone has a handful of counts. The chain uses TRBV19 and TRBJ2-1; the match to TRBD2 covers 12 bases. Germline trimming cut 5 bases from V and 7 bases from J; bases unmatched to any gene: 0. This CDR3 contains 13 residues. Germline CDR1 and CDR2: LNHDA and SQIVND (reference sequence). Here the CDR3 reads CASSGTSGNEQFF. The CDR3, as DNA: TGTGCCAGTAGTGGGACTAGCGGGAATGAGCAGTTCTTC.

The chain couples TRBV4-2 to TRBJ1-5; 7 bases are a match to TRBD1. Germline loops: CDR1 LGHNA, CDR2 YNFKEQ. The CDR3 length is 15 residues. J lost 5 bases, V lost 5 bases, and 9 bases had no gene match. In DNA form, the CDR3 reads TGTGCCAGCAGCTCAAACCGGGACAGTTATCAGCCCCAGCATTTT. Amino acids: CASSSNRDSYQPQHF.

The chain uses TRBV13 and TRBJ2-5; 7 positions match TRBD1. V trimming: 5 bases; J trimming: 5 bases; junction bases outside the gene matches: 8. This CDR3 contains 14 residues. Germline CDR1 and CDR2: PRHDT and FYEKMQ (reference sequence). For the CDR3, the DNA is TGTGCCAGCAGCGATTCGACAGGGCCCGAGACCCAGTACTTC. It encodes CASSDSTGPETQYF.

The rearrangement uses TRBV29-1 and TRBJ2-3; no clear D gene. The ends were cut back, 7 bases at V and 1 base at J, with 12 bases in the middle. This CDR3 contains 13 residues. The germline CDR1 and CDR2 sequences are SQVTM and ANQGSEA. The CDR3, as DNA: TGCAGCGGGACCGCTGGGGGCACAGATACGCAGTATTTT. Protein sequence: CSGTAGGTDTQYF.